These T cell receptor beta chains were read from a single sample in a study of cytotoxic CD8 clonotypes in ibrutinib-treated CLL. Assay: immunoSEQ multiplex PCR; the TCRdb copy retains only in-frame clones and omits some. The sample records 60,000 to 75,000 clones, 90% being singletons. The sample consisted of PBMCs, taken after 12 months of ibrutinib treatment. All receptors derive from a human donor with chronic lymphocytic leukemia. CDR3s include the opening cysteine and the closing phenylalanine or tryptophan. Fields, in order: clone size, CDR3 length, J gene, D gene, V gene, CDR3 protein, CDR3 DNA. D genes are given only for firm matches. Only some rows state a clone size, as once, few, many or a class for expanded clones.

clone_size: .
cdr3_length: 13
j_call: TRBJ1-2
d_call: .
v_call: TRBV27
cdr3_aa: CARLWHPDYGYTF
cdr3_nt: TGTGCCAGACTATGGCACCCGGACTATGGCTACACCTTC

clone_size: .
cdr3_length: 12
j_call: TRBJ1-1
d_call: .
v_call: TRBV7-9
cdr3_aa: CASSSMNTEAFF
cdr3_nt: TGTGCCAGCAGCTCCATGAACACTGAAGCTTTCTTT

clone_size: .
cdr3_length: 15
j_call: TRBJ2-7
d_call: .
v_call: TRBV6-5
cdr3_aa: CASRPTGSSSYEQYF
cdr3_nt: TGTGCCAGCAGACCCACAGGTTCATCCTCCTACGAGCAGTACTTC

clone_size: .
cdr3_length: 15
j_call: TRBJ1-1
d_call: .
v_call: TRBV6-6
cdr3_aa: CASSQKYGENTEAFF
cdr3_nt: TGTGCCAGCAGCCAAAAATATGGAGAGAACACTGAAGCTTTCTTT

clone_size: .
cdr3_length: 17
j_call: TRBJ2-3
d_call: .
v_call: TRBV5-4
cdr3_aa: CASSLFTLPRVVDTQYF
cdr3_nt: TGTGCCAGCAGCTTGTTTACTCTCCCCCGGGTGGTAGATACGCAGTATTTT

clone_size: .
cdr3_length: 15
j_call: TRBJ1-5
d_call: .
v_call: TRBV19
cdr3_aa: CASSILAGGGQPQHF
cdr3_nt: TGTGCCAGTAGTATCCTGGCCGGCGGAGGTCAGCCCCAGCATTTT

clone_size: .
cdr3_length: 14
j_call: TRBJ2-2
d_call: .
v_call: TRBV28
cdr3_aa: CASSFYSNTGELFF
cdr3_nt: TGTGCCAGCAGTTTTTATTCGAACACCGGGGAGCTGTTTTTT

clone_size: .
cdr3_length: 13
j_call: TRBJ2-2
d_call: .
v_call: TRBV2
cdr3_aa: CASSAGSAGELFF
cdr3_nt: TGTGCCAGCAGTGCAGGGTCCGCCGGGGAGCTGTTTTTT

clone_size: .
cdr3_length: 15
j_call: TRBJ2-5
d_call: TRBD1
v_call: TRBV19
cdr3_aa: CASSITRQGQETQYF
cdr3_nt: TGTGCCAGTAGTATAACGAGACAGGGACAAGAGACCCAGTACTTC

clone_size: .
cdr3_length: 14
j_call: TRBJ2-5
d_call: .
v_call: TRBV7-6
cdr3_aa: CASSLGGDLETQYF
cdr3_nt: TGTGCCAGCAGCTTAGGTGGGGATTTAGAGACCCAGTACTTC

clone_size: .
cdr3_length: 15
j_call: TRBJ1-5
d_call: .
v_call: TRBV6-6
cdr3_aa: CASTSVKGINQPQHF
cdr3_nt: TGTGCCAGCACATCGGTAAAGGGTATAAATCAGCCCCAGCATTTT

clone_size: .
cdr3_length: 14
j_call: TRBJ2-6
d_call: .
v_call: TRBV27
cdr3_aa: CASSSLSGANVLTF
cdr3_nt: TGTGCCAGCAGTTCACTCTCTGGGGCCAACGTCCTGACTTTC

clone_size: .
cdr3_length: 16
j_call: TRBJ1-5
d_call: .
v_call: TRBV7-8
cdr3_aa: CASSLARAGPHQPQHF
cdr3_nt: TGTGCCAGCAGCTTAGCGAGGGCGGGGCCCCATCAGCCCCAGCATTTT

clone_size: .
cdr3_length: 15
j_call: TRBJ1-2
d_call: .
v_call: TRBV29-1
cdr3_aa: CSVEAAVPLGYGYTF
cdr3_nt: TGCAGCGTTGAAGCGGCGGTACCGCTGGGCTATGGCTACACCTTC

clone_size: .
cdr3_length: 14
j_call: TRBJ1-3
d_call: .
v_call: TRBV11-3
cdr3_aa: CASSLLDSGNTIYF
cdr3_nt: TGTGCCAGCAGCTTACTGGACTCTGGAAACACCATATATTTT

clone_size: once
cdr3_length: 13
j_call: TRBJ1-2
d_call: .
v_call: TRBV4-3
cdr3_aa: CASSQGDVGGYTF
cdr3_nt: TGCGCCAGCAGCCAAGGGGACGTAGGTGGCTACACCTTC

clone_size: .
cdr3_length: 14
j_call: TRBJ2-1
d_call: .
v_call: TRBV11-2
cdr3_aa: CASSLDVGTHEQFF
cdr3_nt: TGTGCCAGCAGCTTAGATGTGGGTACTCATGAGCAGTTCTTC

clone_size: .
cdr3_length: 15
j_call: TRBJ1-1
d_call: .
v_call: TRBV7-9
cdr3_aa: CASSLHSTVNTEAFF
cdr3_nt: TGTGCCAGCAGCCTCCACAGCACCGTGAACACTGAAGCTTTCTTT

clone_size: .
cdr3_length: 14
j_call: TRBJ1-4
d_call: .
v_call: TRBV29-1
cdr3_aa: CSVKSAGSNEKLFF
cdr3_nt: TGCAGCGTTAAGTCGGCCGGCAGTAATGAAAAACTGTTTTTT

clone_size: .
cdr3_length: 16
j_call: TRBJ2-3
d_call: .
v_call: TRBV7-9
cdr3_aa: CASSSNPTLSTDTQYF
cdr3_nt: TGTGCCAGCAGCTCGAACCCGACACTTAGCACAGATACGCAGTATTTT

clone_size: .
cdr3_length: 18
j_call: TRBJ2-2
d_call: .
v_call: TRBV4-3
cdr3_aa: CASSPDVNRVWDTGELFF
cdr3_nt: TGCGCCAGCAGCCCCGACGTTAATCGGGTCTGGGACACCGGGGAGCTGTTTTTT

clone_size: .
cdr3_length: 12
j_call: TRBJ1-4
d_call: .
v_call: TRBV28
cdr3_aa: CASSYTGEKLFF
cdr3_nt: TGTGCCAGCAGTTACACAGGGGAAAAACTGTTTTTT

clone_size: .
cdr3_length: 16
j_call: TRBJ2-7
d_call: .
v_call: TRBV5-1
cdr3_aa: CASSLSAGNPLYEQYF
cdr3_nt: TGCGCCAGCAGCTTGTCTGCAGGGAATCCCCTCTACGAGCAGTACTTC

clone_size: .
cdr3_length: 17
j_call: TRBJ2-3
d_call: .
v_call: TRBV9
cdr3_aa: CASSVDEGTPSTDTQYF
cdr3_nt: TGTGCCAGCAGCGTAGATGAGGGGACACCCAGCACAGATACGCAGTATTTT

clone_size: few
cdr3_length: 15
j_call: TRBJ1-1
d_call: TRBD1
v_call: TRBV5-4
cdr3_aa: CASSLVQGAGTEAFF
cdr3_nt: TGTGCCAGCAGCTTGGTGCAGGGGGCGGGAACTGAAGCTTTCTTT

clone_size: .
cdr3_length: 14
j_call: TRBJ2-7
d_call: .
v_call: TRBV7-6
cdr3_aa: CASSMYSTGYEQYF
cdr3_nt: TGTGCCAGCAGCATGTACTCGACGGGATACGAGCAGTACTTC

clone_size: .
cdr3_length: 13
j_call: TRBJ2-7
d_call: .
v_call: TRBV5-4
cdr3_aa: CASSFLTDYEQYF
cdr3_nt: TGTGCCAGCAGCTTTCTGACCGATTACGAGCAGTACTTC

clone_size: .
cdr3_length: 14
j_call: TRBJ2-1
d_call: TRBD2
v_call: TRBV11-3
cdr3_aa: CASNLIEAGRLEFF
cdr3_nt: TGCGCCAGCAATTTGATCGAAGCGGGACGTCTTGAGTTCTTC

clone_size: .
cdr3_length: 16
j_call: TRBJ2-3
d_call: .
v_call: TRBV5-1
cdr3_aa: CASSLGPTRGGDTQYF
cdr3_nt: TGCGCCAGCAGCTTGGGACCAACGAGGGGTGGAGATACGCAGTATTTT